These 9 T cell receptor beta chains came from one sample sequenced in a study of T cells in Graves' hyperthyroidism and ophthalmopathy (dated by TCRdb to between 2018 and 2020). Libraries came from multiplex PCR. Sequenced on an Illumina HiSeq 2000. The TCR beta CDR3 regions were amplified from RNA transcripts. A first-round RT-PCR of the TCR CDR3 used the HTBI primer set with the Qiagen OneStep RT-PCR kit. Using fastp at Q25 and MiXCR, TCRdb reprocessed the public reads and kept productive beta chains. Identical CDR3 protein sequences are pooled into one entry, listed with their most common genes and DNA. This sample gives some 600,000 distinct CDR3 sequences in total; approximately 13% of them show up just once. The biggest ten clones account for more than 4.5% of the sample. The sample was blood. These receptors all stem from a woman in her 30s with Graves' hyperthyroidism that later progressed to Graves' ophthalmopathy.

This clonotype was recorded at least ten times. The chain is built from TRBV7-3 and TRBJ2-7; TRBD1 matches at 8 bases. This CDR3 spans 13 amino acids. Germline V lookup: CDR1 SGHTA, CDR2 FQGTGA. Trimming removed 4 bases from V and 6 bases from J; junction bases left unmatched: 5. The CDR3 nucleotides are TGTGCCAGCAGCTCCGGGACAGGCGGCGAGCAGTACTTC. Translating it yields CASSSGTGGEQYF. The variable domain in full, completed from reference TRBV7-3 and TRBJ2-7, reads GAGVSQTPSNKVTEKGKYVELRCDPISGHTALYWYRQSLGQGPEFLIYFQGTGAADDSGLPNDRFFAVRPEGSVSTLKIQRTERGDSAVYLCASSSGTGGEQYFGPGTRLTVT.

This clonotype was detected many times. This chain links TRBV12-3 or TRBV12-4 with TRBJ1-5; unclear D gene. V lost 8 bases and J 9 bases, leaving 17 bases between the germline ends. CDR3 length: 13 amino acids. The CDR3, as DNA: TGTGCCAGCCAAAAGATGGGCCTCGCGCCCCAGCATTTT. It translates to CASQKMGLAPQHF.

This clonotype was observed at least ten times. The chain combines TRBV7-2 with TRBJ2-3, with TRBD2 identical over 7 bases. The trim removed 3 bases at V and 1 base at J, leaving 4 bases unmatched. The CDR3 length is 15 residues. Germline CDR1 is SGHTA and CDR2 is FQGNSA. The CDR3 spells CASSLGGSGTDTQYF. Written as DNA, the CDR3 is TGTGCCAGCAGCTTGGGCGGGAGCGGCACAGATACGCAGTATTTT. The full variable domain, its missing parts supplied by reference TRBV7-2 and TRBJ2-3, is GAGVSQSPSNKVTEKGKDVELRCDPISGHTALYWYRQSLGQGLEFLIYFQGNSAPDKSGLPSDRFSAERTGGSVSTLTIQRTQQEDSAVYLCASSLGGSGTDTQYFGPGTRLTVL.

This clonotype has ten or more counts. The gene calls are TRBV28 and TRBJ2-2; D may be TRBD1 (6 bases). Germline V gene sequence: CDR1 MDHEN, CDR2 SYDVKM. The CDR3 consists of 16 residues. The V and J ends lost 6 bases and 2 bases respectively, with 16 bases between them. CDR3 sequence reads: CASRNLAGENTGELFF. The DNA for the CDR3 is TGTGCCAGCAGAAATTTAGCAGGGGAAAACACCGGGGAGCTGTTTTTT.

The rearrangement uses TRBV12-3 or TRBV12-4 and TRBJ1-3, with TRBD1 matching over 7 bases. The CDR3 totals 15 residues. V lost 5 bases and J lost 9; bases outside the gene matches: 13. CDR3 coding DNA: TGTGCCAGCAGTCCCACTCTTGACAGGGAGAGCACCATATATTTT. This gives the protein CASSPTLDRESTIYF.

Worth noting for this clonotype: One end of the junction fails to match germline, which may point to a read error. V usage is TRBV7-6 and J usage is TRBJ1-6; TRBD1 matches 8 bases. Germline V gene sequence: CDR1 SGHVS, CDR2 FNYEAQ. This CDR3 comprises 15 residues. The CDR3, as DNA: TGTGCCAGCAACTTAGATCGGACAGGGCTTTCACCCCTCCACTTT. Translating it yields CASNLDRTGLSPLHF. Complete variable domain (other parts from reference TRBV7-6 and TRBJ1-6): GAGVSQSPRYKVTKRGQDVALRCDPISGHVSLYWYRQALGQGPEFLTYFNYEAQQDKSGLPNDRFSAERPEGSISTLTIQRTEQRDSAMYRCASNLDRTGLSPLHFGNGTRLTVT.

The rearrangement joins TRBV9 to TRBJ2-2; D may be TRBD1 or TRBD2 (6 bases each). The CDR3 is 15 amino acids. Per germline, CDR1 SGDLS and CDR2 YYNGEE. The V end lost 0 bases, the J end lost 2 bases, and 8 bases lay between the germline ends. CDR3 residues: CASSVVGGNTGELFF. In DNA form, the CDR3 reads TGTGCCAGCAGCGTAGTGGGGGGCAACACCGGGGAGCTGTTTTTT.

This clonotype was counted at least ten times. J is TRBJ1-1 and V is TRBV30, with D unclear. This CDR3 region has 11 residues. Trimming took 6 bases from V and 1 from J, leaving 6 bases between them. Per germline, CDR1 GTSNPN and CDR2 SVGIG (reference sequence). CDR3 nucleotide sequence: TGTGCCTGTCAATCGAACACTGAAGCTTTCTTT. It translates to CACQSNTEAFF.

This clonotype has ten or more counts. V usage is TRBV9 and J usage is TRBJ2-3; 10 positions match TRBD2. V was pared by 4 bases and J by 5 bases, with 13 bases of the junction left unmatched. This CDR3 has 17 amino acids. CDR1 and CDR2 from the germline V gene are SGDLS and YYNGEE. The CDR3 DNA reads as TGTGCCAGCAGCAGAGAGGTTACTAGCGGGACCGGAGATACGCAGTATTTT. It is translated as CASSREVTSGTGDTQYF. The full variable domain, rest sourced from reference TRBV9 and TRBJ2-3, is DSGVTQTPKHLITATGQRVTLRCSPRSGDLSVYWYQQSLDQGLQFLIQYYNGEERAKGNILERFSAQQFPDLHSELNLSSLELGDSALYFCASSREVTSGTGDTQYFGPGTRLTVL.